A single sample is the source of the 30 T cell receptor beta chains below, sequenced in a study of blood T cell repertoires in COVID-19. TCRdb keeps only in-frame clones here, not all; method: immunoSEQ multiplex PCR. This sample has some 360,000 clones, with around nine tenths found just once. The sequenced material came from PBMCs or T cells enriched from blood (not recorded which). All receptors derive from a woman in her twenties or thirties who had been exposed to COVID-19.

The CDR3 reads CASSQPDVPAGVEQYF. CDR3 bases: TGTGCCAGCAGCCAACCGGACGTCCCAGCGGGAGTTGAGCAGTACTTC. This sequence joins TRBV3-1 (or the pseudogene TRBV3-2) and TRBJ2-7; 8 nucleotides align to TRBD2. The CDR3 runs to 16 residues. The V segment lost 2 bases and the J segment 7 bases; nucleotides outside the gene matches: 13. Germline V CDR1 and CDR2: LGHDT, YNNKEL (reference sequence).

V gene TRBV5-1 combines with J gene TRBJ1-6; the D gene is possibly TRBD1 (5 bases). CDR1 and CDR2 (germline): SGHRS, YFSETQ. This CDR3 region has 14 residues. Trimming removed 3 bases from V and 10 bases from J, with 14 bases in between. The CDR3 here is CASSYGHENSPLHF. The CDR3 DNA reads TGCGCCAGCAGCTACGGACACGAAAACTCACCCCTCCACTTT.

V and J are TRBV28 and TRBJ1-2; D possibly corresponds to TRBD1 (6 bases). Trimming pared 11 bases from V and 4 bases from J, leaving 14 bases between. This CDR3 region has 12 residues. Per germline, CDR1 MDHEN and CDR2 SYDVKM. In DNA, the CDR3 is TGTGCCTCCACACGGGACATCTATGGCTACACCTTC. This translates into CASTRDIYGYTF.

The genes are TRBV7-7 and TRBJ2-1; 13 nucleotides agree with TRBD2. The junction had 8 bases not matched to a gene; V was cut back by 5 bases and J by 7 bases. The CDR3 spans 16 residues. Germline assignment: CDR1 SSHAT and CDR2 FNYEAQ (reference sequence). The CDR3 is CASSPRTSGSSNEQFF. As DNA, the CDR3 is TGTGCCAGCAGCCCCAGGACTAGCGGGAGTTCGAATGAGCAGTTCTTC.

The chain links TRBV18 to TRBJ2-1; D is uncertain. This CDR3 is 11 amino acids long. The V end lost 6 bases, the J end lost 8 bases, and 8 bases lay between the germline ends. Germline lookup yields CDR1 KGHSH and CDR2 LQKENI. Here the CDR3 DNA reads TGTGCCAGCTCCCTAGAGTATGAGCAGTTCTTC. This codes for CASSLEYEQFF.

Comment on this clone: Other DNA sequences of this sample code for an identical CDR3. The chain combines TRBV7-3 with TRBJ2-7; D remains unclear. The CDR3 spans 13 residues. The V end lost 4 bases, the J end lost 1 base, and 8 bases lay between the germline ends. CDR1 is SGHTA and CDR2 is FQGTGA in the germline V gene. The CDR3 DNA reads TGTGCCAGCAGCTCAACCTCTTCCTACGAGCAGTACTTC. The encoded protein is CASSSTSSYEQYF.

This chain joins TRBV12-3 or TRBV12-4 and TRBJ1-2; D gene unclear. CDR3 length equals 11 residues. Between the trimmed V and J ends, which lost 6 bases and 8 bases, there was a span of 10 bases. In nucleotides, the CDR3 is TGTGCCAGCAGCCCGGGAGGGGGCTACACCTTC. Translating it yields CASSPGGGYTF.

The rearrangement uses TRBV28 and TRBJ2-4, with D possibly TRBD1 on 6 matching bases. The CDR3 runs to 19 residues. Germline V lookup: CDR1 MDHEN, CDR2 SYDVKM. Trimming shortened V by 6 bases and J by 0 bases, and 24 bases separated the two germline ends. The CDR3 is CASSNGQPGTILAKNIQYF. The DNA of the CDR3 is TGTGCCAGCAGCAACGGACAGCCTGGAACCATTCTAGCCAAAAACATTCAGTACTTC. The full variable domain, its missing parts supplied by reference TRBV28 and TRBJ2-4, is DVKVTQSSRYLVKRTGEKVFLECVQDMDHENMFWYRQDPGLGLRLIYFSYDVKMKEKGDIPEGYSVSREKKERFSLILESASTNQTSMYLCASSNGQPGTILAKNIQYFGAGTRLSVL.

The V gene is TRBV7-3, the J gene TRBJ2-7, with 7 bases matching TRBD1. With 4 bases clipped from V and 5 bases from J, the junction kept 5 bases outside the gene matches. There are 13 residues in the CDR3. Germline CDR1 reads SGHTA; CDR2 reads FQGTGA. The CDR3 is CASSSYRGHEQYF. DNA of the CDR3: TGTGCCAGCAGCTCCTACAGGGGCCACGAGCAGTACTTC.

This chain uses TRBV7-8 with TRBJ1-2, with unresolved D. This CDR3 region has 14 residues. Trimming shortened V by 2 bases and J by 5 bases, and 12 bases separated the two germline ends. CDR1 and CDR2 from the germline V gene are SGHVS and FQNEAQ. The CDR3 is CASSLSSGAYGYTF. Written as DNA, the CDR3 is TGTGCCAGCAGCTTAAGTTCCGGAGCATATGGCTACACCTTC.

This chain links TRBV5-1 with TRBJ2-5, with TRBD1 matching 9 bases. Per the germline V gene, CDR1 is SGHRS and CDR2 is YFSETQ. The CDR3 is 17 amino acids. The V gene end was trimmed by 3 bases and the J gene end by 6 bases; junction bases not matched to a gene: 15. The CDR3 loop reads CASSSGTGPGTAQTQYF. In DNA, the CDR3 is TGCGCCAGCAGCTCCGGGACAGGGCCCGGGACGGCGCAGACCCAGTACTTC.

The J gene is TRBJ2-1, the V gene TRBV29-1, with 8 bases lining up with TRBD2. The germline V gene has CDR1 SQVTM and CDR2 ANQGSEA. The CDR3 length is 15 residues. Losses at the gene ends were 7 bases for V and 4 bases for J; bases not matched to a gene: 12. The CDR3: CSAPDGGGSYNEQFF. In DNA, the CDR3 is TGCAGCGCCCCCGACGGGGGGGGCTCATACAATGAGCAGTTCTTC.

The chain links TRBV29-1 to TRBJ2-7; the match to TRBD1 covers 7 bases. Germline assignment: CDR1 SQVTM and CDR2 ANQGSEA. J gave up 7 bases and V 5 bases, and 11 bases lay outside the gene matches. There are 13 residues in the CDR3. The CDR3 region has the DNA TGCAGCGTTCTGACAGGGTGGCTTGGGGAGCAGTACTTC. It yields the protein CSVLTGWLGEQYF.

The chain combines TRBV6-5 with TRBJ1-5, with D possibly TRBD1 on 5 matching bases. The CDR3 loop spans 16 amino acids. Germline loops: CDR1 MNHEY, CDR2 SVGAGI. V lost 0 bases to trimming and J lost 6 bases, with 15 bases between them. CDR3 loop: CASSYSGDAGVQPQHF. The CDR3 region has the DNA TGTGCCAGCAGTTACTCTGGAGACGCGGGGGTTCAGCCCCAGCATTTT.

This chain joins TRBV19 and TRBJ1-1; a weak D match, TRBD1 (5 bases). Trimming pared 5 bases from V and 1 base from J, leaving 14 bases between. Germline V gives CDR1 LNHDA, CDR2 SQIVND (reference sequence). CDR3 length: 15 amino acids. Written as DNA, the CDR3 is TGTGCCAGTAGTGCCCCCGGCGGGGCGAACACTGAAGCTTTCTTT. Protein sequence: CASSAPGGANTEAFF.

This chain uses TRBV18 with TRBJ1-4, with D unclear. Germline-derived CDR1 and CDR2 are KGHSH and LQKENI. The CDR3 has 15 residues. V was pared by 2 bases and J by 5 bases, with 12 bases between. The CDR3 protein is CASSPLATENEKLFF. In DNA form, the CDR3 reads TGTGCCAGCTCACCATTAGCGACGGAGAATGAAAAACTGTTTTTT. Full variable domain (missing parts from reference TRBV18 and TRBJ1-4): NAGVMQNPRHLVRRRGQEARLRCSPMKGHSHVYWYRQLPEEGLKFMVYLQKENIIDESGMPKERFSAEFPKEGPSILRIQQVVRGDSAAYFCASSPLATENEKLFFGSGTQLSVL.

V and J are TRBV5-1 and TRBJ1-4, with 8 positions matching TRBD1. The junction had 5 bases not matched to a gene; V was cut back by 0 bases and J by 1 base. Looked up from germline, CDR1 is SGHRS and CDR2 is YFSETQ. The CDR3 totals 17 residues. CDR3 sequence (DNA): TGCGCCAGCAGCTTGGGGCCCGGACAGGGAACTAATGAAAAACTGTTTTTT. It encodes CASSLGPGQGTNEKLFF.

The chain is built from TRBV5-6 and TRBJ1-5; tentative D call: TRBD1 (6 bases). The germline V gene has CDR1 SGHDT and CDR2 YYEEEE. The CDR3 covers 16 residues. Trimming removed 2 bases at V and 0 bases at J, with 12 bases between. The CDR3 coding sequence is TGTGCCAGCAGCTTTACAGGGAAGTATAGCAATCAGCCCCAGCATTTT. Protein sequence: CASSFTGKYSNQPQHF.

This clone came up once. The gene calls are TRBV6-1 and TRBJ2-5; D gene ambiguous. This CDR3 is 14 amino acids long. The germline CDR1 and CDR2 sequences are MNHNS and SASEGT. V dropped 1 base and J dropped 1 base, with 7 bases sitting between them. The CDR3 DNA is TGTGCCAGCAGTGAAGTTGGCAGCCAAGAGACCCAGTACTTC. It is translated as CASSEVGSQETQYF.

The chain has TRBV11-2 and TRBJ2-1; D may be TRBD2 (6 bases). This CDR3 region has 15 residues. Germline V gives CDR1 SGHAT, CDR2 FQNNGV. V gave up 3 bases and J gave up 2 bases, with 11 bases separating them. CDR3 coding DNA: TGTGCCAGCAGCTTTAGGACTACCCCCTACAATGAGCAGTTCTTC. Translation gives CASSFRTTPYNEQFF.

The chain uses TRBV4-1 and TRBJ2-7; 7 nucleotides align to TRBD1. The CDR3 consists of 15 residues. V was clipped by 0 bases and J by 3 bases; unmatched bases: 5. Germline V lookup: CDR1 MGHRA, CDR2 YSYEKL. The CDR3 loop reads CASSQDMGQIYEQYF. CDR3 nucleotides: TGCGCCAGCAGCCAAGATATGGGACAGATCTACGAGCAGTACTTC.

This clone appeared a few times. This rearrangement joins TRBV9 to TRBJ2-3; the match to TRBD2 covers 9 bases. The CDR3 covers 15 residues. Losses at the gene ends were 3 bases for V and 4 bases for J; bases not matched to a gene: 6. Germline-derived CDR1 and CDR2 are SGDLS and YYNGEE. The CDR3 DNA reads as TGTGCCAGCAGCGGCCTTCTAGCGGGATCAGATACGCAGTATTTT. This encodes CASSGLLAGSDTQYF.

In this sample, this clone turned up once. V is TRBV24-1 and J is TRBJ2-5; 9 bases are shared with TRBD2. From germline, CDR1 is KGHDR and CDR2 SFDVKD. Trimming cost V 11 bases and J 3 bases; bases outside gene matches: 3. The CDR3 spans 12 residues. The CDR3 bases are TGTGCCAGCGGGGGGGGCAAAGAGACCCAGTACTTC. Amino acid sequence: CASGGGKETQYF.

V is TRBV5-1 and J is TRBJ1-2; D perhaps matches TRBD1 (5 bases). Germline V gene data show CDR1 as SGHRS and CDR2 as YFSETQ. The CDR3 consists of 14 residues. The ends were cut back, 0 bases at V and 7 bases at J, with 13 bases in the middle. CDR3 protein: CASSLDLGGIGYTF. CDR3 nucleotides: TGCGCCAGCAGCTTGGATTTGGGGGGAATTGGCTACACCTTC.

The genes are TRBV21-1 and TRBJ2-1; TRBD2, the D gene given by the table, was not confirmed from the DNA. TRBV21-1 has pseudogene status. The length of the CDR3 is 16 residues. The CDR3 DNA is TGTGCCAGCAGCTATAAAGGGCTAGCGCCCTACAATGAGCAGTTCTTC. Residues: CASSYKGLAPYNEQFF.

V gene TRBV19 combines with J gene TRBJ2-2, with TRBD2 matching over 12 bases. V shed 5 bases, J shed 6 bases, and the junction held 4 bases outside the gene matches. Germline loops: CDR1 LNHDA, CDR2 SQIVND (reference sequence). CDR3 length equals 15 residues. The CDR3, as DNA: TGTGCCAGTAGTCCGACTAGCGGGAGCCCCGGGGAGCTGTTTTTT. This codes for CASSPTSGSPGELFF.

V gene TRBV28 combines with J gene TRBJ1-2, with D unclear. The ends were cut back, 3 bases at V and 6 bases at J, with 11 bases in the middle. The CDR3 spans 13 residues. Germline CDR1 and CDR2: MDHEN and SYDVKM. The CDR3 DNA is TGTGCCAGCAGTTTTGGCACCCGAAATGGCTACACCTTC. Protein product: CASSFGTRNGYTF.

The chain is built from TRBV11-1 and TRBJ1-2; D gene uncertain. The CDR3 is 13 amino acids. Between the trimmed V and J ends, which lost 5 bases and 6 bases, there was a span of 13 bases. Germline V gene sequence: CDR1 SGHAT, CDR2 FQDESV (reference sequence). In DNA form, the CDR3 reads TGTGCCAGCAGCCGCGGGTCCCATAATGGCTACACCTTC. Residues: CASSRGSHNGYTF.

The genes are TRBV5-1 and TRBJ1-2; D remains ambiguous. V was trimmed by 3 bases and J by 6 bases, leaving 15 bases between them. Germline-derived CDR1 and CDR2 are SGHRS and YFSETQ. This CDR3 contains 14 residues. CDR3: CASSSGQPGDGYTF. In DNA, the CDR3 is TGCGCCAGCAGCTCGGGTCAACCCGGGGATGGCTACACCTTC.

V gene TRBV10-1 combines with J gene TRBJ2-3; 15 nucleotides align to TRBD2. The J segment lost 3 bases and the V segment lost 5 bases, leaving 6 bases of the junction unmatched. CDR3 length: 17 residues. In germline, CDR1 is WNHNN, CDR2 SYGVQD (reference sequence). The CDR3, as DNA: TGCGCCAGCAGTTCCGGGACTAGCGGGAGGCCTACAGATACGCAGTATTTT. It specifies CASSSGTSGRPTDTQYF.